Following are 30 T cell receptor beta chains from one sample sequenced in a study of blood T cell repertoires in COVID-19. Measured with immunoSEQ multiplex PCR; TCRdb has only the in-frame clones, and not every one. The sample contains 190,000 or so clones, approximately 85% of which appear only once. Sequencing was performed on PBMCs or T cells enriched from blood (not recorded which). The receptors here all came from a woman aged 25-40 years who had recovered from COVID-19.

CDR3 amino acids: CASRDWTGVYGYTF. The CDR3, as DNA: TGTGCCAGCAGGGATTGGACAGGGGTCTATGGCTACACCTTC. The chain couples TRBV6-5 to TRBJ1-2; 9 bases align to TRBD1. Trimming at V came to 6 bases and at J to 4 bases, leaving 6 bases not matched to a gene. This CDR3 is 14 amino acids long. Per germline, CDR1 MNHEY and CDR2 SVGAGI.

The V call is TRBV24-1, the J call TRBJ2-3; TRBD1 might be the D (6 bases). V shed 5 bases and J shed 6 bases, with 20 bases lying between them. The CDR3 is 16 residues long. The germline gives CDR1 KGHDR, CDR2 SFDVKD. The CDR3 nucleotides are TGTGCCACCAGTGCCTCCGGACAGCCTTCACAGGATACGCAGTATTTT. Amino acid sequence: CATSASGQPSQDTQYF.

The V call is TRBV4-2, the J call TRBJ1-3, with no clear D. The germline CDR1 and CDR2 sequences are LGHNA and YNFKEQ. The CDR3 covers 15 residues. The V end lost 1 base, the J end lost 6 bases, and 13 bases lay between the germline ends. In nucleotides, the CDR3 is TGTGCCAGCAGCCAAGGGGAGGGAGAAGTAAACACCATATATTTT. Residues: CASSQGEGEVNTIYF.

The chain carries TRBV6-5 and TRBJ1-4; D ambiguous. The length of the CDR3 is 12 residues. V was cut by 4 bases and J by 8 bases, with 8 bases left in between. Germline V gene data show CDR1 as MNHEY and CDR2 as SVGAGI. CDR3 amino acids: CASSSSREKLFF. The DNA of the CDR3 is TGTGCCAGCAGTTCCAGCAGGGAAAAACTGTTTTTT.

The J gene is TRBJ1-2, the V gene TRBV28; the D gene is possibly TRBD1 (5 bases). This CDR3 contains 18 residues. Trimming took 10 bases from V and 0 from J, leaving 27 bases between them. Per the germline V gene, CDR1 is MDHEN and CDR2 is SYDVKM. CDR3 bases: TGTGCCACCAGGGACTACAGGCGGTCGGGGCTGGCTAACTATGGCTACACCTTC. The encoded protein is CATRDYRRSGLANYGYTF.

V is TRBV5-1 and J is TRBJ2-3, with D maybe TRBD2 (6 bases). Trimming removed 0 bases at V and 1 base at J, with 12 bases between. There are 16 residues in the CDR3. The germline V gene encodes CDR1 SGHRS and CDR2 YFSETQ. The CDR3 loop reads CASSLVGGDRTDTQYF. The CDR3 DNA reads as TGCGCCAGCAGCTTGGTCGGCGGGGATCGCACAGATACGCAGTATTTT.

This chain connects TRBV7-6 to TRBJ2-1, with 8 nucleotides matching TRBD2. After removal of 1 base from V and 4 bases from J, the junction contained 6 bases not matched to a gene. This CDR3 is 16 amino acids long. Germline values: CDR1 SGHVS, CDR2 FNYEAQ. The CDR3 loop reads CASSLDPGGPYNEQFF. The CDR3 nucleotides are TGTGCCAGCAGCTTAGATCCGGGAGGGCCTTACAATGAGCAGTTCTTC. The full variable domain, in which reference TRBV7-6 and TRBJ2-1 provide the parts outside the CDR3, is GAGVSQSPRYKVTKRGQDVALRCDPISGHVSLYWYRQALGQGPEFLTYFNYEAQQDKSGLPNDRFSAERPEGSISTLTIQRTEQRDSAMYRCASSLDPGGPYNEQFFGPGTRLTVL.

The chain carries TRBV7-9 and TRBJ1-1, with 8 nucleotides matching TRBD1. This CDR3 region has 15 residues. CDR1 SEHNR and CDR2 FQNEAQ come from the germline V gene (reference sequence). J lost 0 bases, V lost 5 bases, and 5 bases had no gene match. The chain's CDR3 is CASSLDRDMNTEAFF. CDR3 DNA sequence: TGTGCCAGCAGCCTGGACAGGGACATGAACACTGAAGCTTTCTTT.

The chain has TRBV28 and TRBJ2-7; possibly TRBD1 for D (8 bases). In germline, CDR1 is MDHEN, CDR2 SYDVKM. Trimming stripped 4 bases from V and 1 base from J, with 20 bases between. The CDR3 contains 17 residues. CDR3 in amino acids: CASSSAGDRTISYEQYF. The CDR3 nucleotides read TGTGCCAGCAGTTCCGCGGGGGACAGGACAATATCCTACGAGCAGTACTTC.

CDR3 amino acids: CASGSFAGGSTDTQYF. The DNA for the CDR3 is TGTGCTAGTGGCTCGTTTGCGGGAGGTAGCACAGATACGCAGTATTTT. The chain has TRBV12-5 and TRBJ2-3, with 8 bases that match TRBD2. Losses at the gene ends were 6 bases for V and 0 bases for J; bases not matched to a gene: 8. This CDR3 has 16 amino acids. Per germline, CDR1 LGHNT and CDR2 FRNRAP.

The chain couples TRBV7-8 to TRBJ1-2, with 9 positions matching TRBD1. Germline values: CDR1 SGHVS, CDR2 FQNEAQ. The CDR3 is 15 residues long. V was clipped by 4 bases and J by 0 bases; unmatched bases: 3. CDR3 protein: CASSSRTGANYGYTF. The CDR3 region has the DNA TGTGCCAGCAGCTCCCGGACAGGGGCTAACTATGGCTACACCTTC.

The chain has TRBV7-9 and TRBJ1-2; 10 positions match TRBD1. V trimming: 1 base; J trimming: 3 bases; junction bases outside the gene matches: 2. There are 15 residues in the CDR3. Germline lookup yields CDR1 SEHNR and CDR2 FQNEAQ (reference sequence). CDR3 in amino acids: CASSLETGGDYGYTF. CDR3 coding DNA: TGTGCCAGCAGCTTAGAGACAGGGGGCGACTATGGCTACACCTTC.

The chain combines TRBV7-8 with TRBJ2-2; 7 nucleotides match TRBD1. The CDR3 is 14 amino acids. Per germline, CDR1 SGHVS and CDR2 FQNEAQ. After removal of 5 bases from V and 8 bases from J, the junction contained 8 bases not matched to a gene. CDR3 in amino acids: CASSRRDSAGELFF. CDR3 DNA sequence: TGTGCCAGCAGCCGAAGGGACAGTGCAGGGGAGCTGTTTTTT.

The chain has TRBV5-6 and TRBJ2-1, with 9 bases aligning to TRBD2. Germline CDR1 reads SGHDT; CDR2 reads YYEEEE. The CDR3 runs to 14 residues. Trimming took 6 bases from V and 2 from J; bases not matched to a gene: 3. Here the CDR3 DNA reads TGTGCCAGCATTCGACTAGCGGCCTACAATGAGCAGTTCTTC. It encodes CASIRLAAYNEQFF.

The chain couples TRBV3-1 (or the pseudogene TRBV3-2) to TRBJ2-4; TRBD2 is a possible D gene (6 bases). Germline V gives CDR1 LGHDT, CDR2 YNNKEL (reference sequence). This CDR3 is 16 amino acids long. Trimming shortened V by 2 bases and J by 0 bases, and 11 bases separated the two germline ends. Here the CDR3 reads CASSQNSGLAKNIQYF. For the CDR3, the DNA is TGTGCCAGCAGCCAAAATAGCGGACTAGCCAAAAACATTCAGTACTTC.

This chain connects TRBV3-1 (or the pseudogene TRBV3-2) to TRBJ1-4; TRBD1 matches 12 bases. Germline CDR1 reads LGHDT; CDR2 reads YNNKEL (reference sequence). The V segment lost 3 bases and the J segment 6 bases; nucleotides outside the gene matches: 5. This CDR3 is 16 amino acids long. CDR3 in amino acids: CASSQGTGGLDEKLFF. DNA for the CDR3: TGTGCCAGCAGCCAGGGGACAGGGGGCTTAGATGAAAAACTGTTTTTT.

V and J are TRBV3-1 (or the pseudogene TRBV3-2) and TRBJ2-7; D may be TRBD2 (5 bases). Trimming stripped 5 bases from V and 0 bases from J, with 11 bases between. The CDR3 is made up of 14 amino acids. Germline V gives CDR1 LGHDT, CDR2 YNNKEL (reference sequence). The CDR3 spells CASSSRGSSYEQYF. As DNA, the CDR3 is TGTGCCAGCAGCTCCCGAGGGAGCTCCTACGAGCAGTACTTC.

This clone has more than one count but fewer than ten. The chain combines TRBV9 with TRBJ1-5; TRBD1 aligns across 7 bases. V dropped 7 bases and J dropped 7; count of bases not matched to a gene: 8. CDR1 is SGDLS and CDR2 is YYNGEE in the germline V gene. This CDR3 comprises 13 residues. CDR3 region: CASAGGTAQPQHF. The DNA for the CDR3 is TGTGCCAGCGCGGGGGGGACAGCACAGCCCCAGCATTTT.

The table lists this clone with a count of one. The J gene is TRBJ2-5, the V gene TRBV5-4, with 10 nucleotides matching TRBD2. The CDR3 runs to 16 residues. The V gene end was trimmed by 0 bases and the J gene end by 1 base; junction bases not matched to a gene: 3. Per the germline V gene, CDR1 is SGHNT and CDR2 is YYREEE (reference sequence). CDR3 protein: CASSLAGTSAQETQYF. CDR3 sequence (DNA): TGTGCCAGCAGCTTGGCCGGGACTAGCGCCCAAGAGACCCAGTACTTC.

This sequence joins TRBV11-3 and TRBJ1-6, with a weak D call TRBD1 (5 bases). This CDR3 contains 13 residues. The germline gives CDR1 SGHNT, CDR2 YENEEA. With 5 bases removed from V and 11 bases from J, the gap between germline ends came to 13 bases. The DNA for the CDR3 is TGTGCCAGCAGCCCCGGGGGGGGTGCACCCCTCCACTTT. Its translation: CASSPGGGAPLHF.

V is TRBV29-1 and J is TRBJ2-4; 7 bases map to TRBD1. V shed 4 bases and J 3 bases; nucleotides not matched to a gene: 0. The CDR3 is made up of 12 amino acids. Germline assignment: CDR1 SQVTM and CDR2 ANQGSEA. Here the CDR3 reads CSVGTGKNIQYF. The CDR3 DNA follows: TGCAGCGTTGGGACAGGCAAAAACATTCAGTACTTC. Combining the CDR3 with reference TRBV29-1 and TRBJ2-4 gives the whole variable domain SAVISQKPSRDICQRGTSLTIQCQVDSQVTMMFWYRQQPGQSLTLIATANQGSEATYESGFVIDKFPISRPNLTFSTLTVSNMSPEDSSIYLCSVGTGKNIQYFGAGTRLSVL.

The chain uses TRBV6-5 and TRBJ1-1; TRBD1 might be the D (5 bases). The V gene lost 4 bases and the J gene lost 1 base, with 7 bases spanning the gap. Germline V gene lookup returns CDR1 MNHEY and CDR2 SVGAGI. The CDR3 consists of 13 residues. The CDR3 DNA follows: TGTGCCAGCAGTTCGACAGAGAACACTGAAGCTTTCTTT. Amino acids: CASSSTENTEAFF.

This rearrangement joins TRBV3-1 (or the pseudogene TRBV3-2) to TRBJ2-2; D gene unclear. The CDR3 totals 12 residues. V gave up 6 bases and J gave up 3 bases, with 5 bases separating them. Germline V CDR1 and CDR2: LGHDT, YNNKEL (reference sequence). The CDR3 DNA follows: TGTGCCAGCAGTCGGGACACCGGGGAGCTGTTTTTT. Its protein is CASSRDTGELFF.

This clone appeared a single time. This rearrangement joins TRBV27 to TRBJ1-6; the D gene is possibly TRBD1 (5 bases). Germline loops: CDR1 MNHEY, CDR2 SMNVEV (reference sequence). Trimming cost V 8 bases and J 9 bases, with 17 bases left between them. The CDR3 loop spans 14 amino acids. CDR3 residues: CASAFDGGGSPLHF. The CDR3 DNA follows: TGTGCCAGCGCGTTTGATGGGGGGGGTTCACCCCTCCACTTT.

The CDR3 spells CASRAGQGADTQYF. The CDR3 coding sequence is TGTGCCAGCAGGGCGGGACAGGGAGCAGATACGCAGTATTTT. V gene TRBV2 combines with J gene TRBJ2-3, with TRBD1 matching 9 bases. Germline-derived CDR1 and CDR2 are SNHLY and FYNNEI. The CDR3 contains 14 residues. The J segment lost 4 bases and the V segment lost 6 bases, leaving 5 bases of the junction unmatched.

The CDR3 region has the DNA TGTGCCAGCAGCCAAGAGTGGACCCGGGACAGGGTAGGCATCGGGTCCTACGAGCAGTACTTC. Translation: CASSQEWTRDRVGIGSYEQYF. V gene TRBV3-1 (or the pseudogene TRBV3-2) combines with J gene TRBJ2-7; TRBD1 matches at 9 bases. J gave up 1 base and V 0 bases, and 19 bases lay outside the gene matches. CDR3 length equals 21 residues. Germline assignment: CDR1 LGHDT and CDR2 YNNKEL (reference sequence).

V usage is TRBV20-1 and J usage is TRBJ1-5, with TRBD1 matching 8 bases. CDR1 is DFQATT and CDR2 is SNEGSKA in the germline V gene (reference sequence). Trimming at V came to 3 bases and at J to 3 bases, leaving 4 bases not matched to a gene. The CDR3 is 14 amino acids. The CDR3 sequence: CSASTGGYNQPQHF. The CDR3, as DNA: TGCAGTGCTAGTACAGGGGGTTACAATCAGCCCCAGCATTTT.

This chain links TRBV5-1 with TRBJ2-7, with D uncertain. The ends were cut back, 0 bases at V and 3 bases at J, with 10 bases in the middle. CDR1 is SGHRS and CDR2 is YFSETQ in the germline V gene. CDR3 length: 14 residues. The CDR3 loop reads CASSLDLGDYEQYF. The DNA of the CDR3 is TGCGCCAGCAGCTTGGACCTCGGTGACTACGAGCAGTACTTC.

CDR3 in DNA: TGTGCCAGCAGTGAAGTCCAGGGATCGACTGAAGCTTTCTTT. It translates to CASSEVQGSTEAFF. This sequence joins TRBV6-1 and TRBJ1-1; a weak D match, TRBD1 (5 bases). V was shortened by 1 base and J by 5 bases, with 11 bases between the two germline ends. In germline, CDR1 is MNHNS, CDR2 SASEGT. The length of the CDR3 is 14 residues.

The rearrangement links TRBV2 to TRBJ2-3; D ambiguous. With 8 bases removed from V and 2 bases from J, the gap between germline ends came to 8 bases. CDR3 size: 12 residues. Germline-derived CDR1 and CDR2 are SNHLY and FYNNEI. DNA for the CDR3: TGTGCCAGCCTCGGTCCCACAGATACGCAGTATTTT. The encoded protein is CASLGPTDTQYF.